The clone carrying this TCR beta chain was found a few times. Antigen: not known. This entry comes from a study of T-cell reconstitution after alpha-beta-depleted transplantation in children. Study conclusions and caveats: Several hundred expanded graft clones reportedly gave rise to the alpha-beta T cells present about two months after transplant. Hyperexpanded clones declined; after one year, newly produced T cells mostly supplied diversity.

Molecular barcoding with unique molecular identifiers was used for the TCRbeta library. TCRdb reprocessed the PCR reads via MiXCR and lists one record per CDR3 protein. Among about 78,000 distinct CDR3 sequences listed, approximately 14% were seen once. Germline lookup yields CDR1 LGHNA and CDR2 YSLEER. V dropped 4 bases and J dropped 1; count of bases not matched to a gene: 2. The CDR3 spans 16 residues. Here the sequenced sample was PBMCs, mostly from graft donor cells, taken 180 days after TCRalphabeta/CD19-depleted stem cell transplant. The chain carries TRBV4-3 and TRBJ2-2; TRBD2 agrees at 11 bases. The receptor was isolated from a male patient aged 2-15 years who had a stem cell transplant for acute lymphoblastic leukemia, so the T cells may come from the graft donor. In DNA, the CDR3 is TGCGCCAGCAGCCGGGGGACTAGCGGGAACACCGGGGAGCTGTTTTTT. Amino acids: CASSRGTSGNTGELFF.